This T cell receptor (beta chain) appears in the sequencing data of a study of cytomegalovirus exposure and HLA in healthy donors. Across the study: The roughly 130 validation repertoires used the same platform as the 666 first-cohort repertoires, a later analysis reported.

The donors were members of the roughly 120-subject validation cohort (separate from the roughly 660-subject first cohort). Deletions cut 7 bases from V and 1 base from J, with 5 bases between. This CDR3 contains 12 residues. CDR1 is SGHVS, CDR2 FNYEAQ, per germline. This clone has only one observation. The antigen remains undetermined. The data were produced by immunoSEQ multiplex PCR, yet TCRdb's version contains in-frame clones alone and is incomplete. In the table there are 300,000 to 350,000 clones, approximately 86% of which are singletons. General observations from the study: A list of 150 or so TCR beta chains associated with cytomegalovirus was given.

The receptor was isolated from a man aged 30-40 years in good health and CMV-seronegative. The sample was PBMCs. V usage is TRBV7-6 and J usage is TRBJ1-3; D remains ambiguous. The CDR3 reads CASTQSGNTIYF. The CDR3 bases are TGTGCCAGCACCCAGTCTGGAAACACCATATATTTT.